The 28 T cell receptor beta chains below were found in one sample sequenced in a study of response to subunit inactivated influenza vaccine. TCRdb recomputed calls from the RT-PCR reads with MiXCR, one row per CDR3 protein. The data show over 400,000 distinct CDR3 sequences, over 10% seen once. The material was PBMCs from blood, obtained roughly 48 days after vaccination. The source of these receptors is a man in his forties or fifties who received an inactivated influenza vaccine.

The rearrangement links TRBV4-3 to TRBJ1-6, with unresolved D. The CDR3 contains 17 residues. With 0 bases removed from V and 10 bases from J, the gap between germline ends came to 19 bases. The germline V gene has CDR1 LGHNA and CDR2 YSLEER. The CDR3 DNA sequence: TGCGCCAGCAGCCAAGAGCGCAGAAGCTCCTTTAACTCACCCCTCCACTTT. It codes for CASSQERRSSFNSPLHF.

This clonotype was counted only a few times. The CDR3 DNA is TGTGCCAGCAGCGTAGGGGCGGGGGCAGAAGAGACCCAGTACTTC. It is translated as CASSVGAGAEETQYF. The genes are TRBV9 and TRBJ2-5; D is possibly TRBD2 (7 bases). This CDR3 is built from 15 residues. Germline V lookup: CDR1 SGDLS, CDR2 YYNGEE. The germline V and J ends were trimmed by 0 bases and 3 bases, with 12 bases remaining between them.

The sample holds a few counts of this clonotype. The V gene is TRBV29-1, the J gene TRBJ2-7, with 10 bases aligning to TRBD2. Germline assignment: CDR1 SQVTM and CDR2 ANQGSEA. This CDR3 is built from 14 residues. Trimming at V came to 4 bases and at J to 2 bases, leaving 5 bases not matched to a gene. CDR3 region: CSVVTSGRTYEQYF. As DNA, the CDR3 is TGCAGCGTTGTGACTAGCGGGCGGACCTACGAGCAGTACTTC.

This clonotype was detected ten times or more. This chain joins TRBV20-1 and TRBJ1-1; 7 nucleotides align to TRBD1. The V gene end was trimmed by 6 bases and the J gene end by 3 bases; junction bases not matched to a gene: 7. The CDR3 totals 13 residues. The germline V gene has CDR1 DFQATT and CDR2 SNEGSKA (reference sequence). Here the CDR3 DNA reads TGCAGTGCGAATACGGGACAGTACACTGAAGCTTTCTTT. Encoded protein: CSANTGQYTEAFF.

The chain is built from TRBV10-3 and TRBJ2-5; D ambiguous. V was cut by 3 bases and J by 5 bases, with 19 bases left in between. Germline V gene lookup returns CDR1 ENHRY and CDR2 SYGVKD. The CDR3 loop spans 16 amino acids. CDR3 residues: CAISDPADRGWETQYF. As DNA, the CDR3 is TGTGCCATCAGTGACCCTGCGGACCGTGGATGGGAGACCCAGTACTTC.

This clonotype was counted only a few times. V usage is TRBV20-1 and J usage is TRBJ2-2; the match to TRBD1 covers 8 bases. The ends lost 3 bases at V and 3 bases at J; junction bases unmatched: 9. Germline CDR1 DFQATT, CDR2 SNEGSKA (reference sequence). The CDR3 covers 16 residues. DNA for the CDR3: TGCAGTGCTAGGACAAACAGGGGGGCCGACACCGGGGAGCTGTTTTTT. Translated: CSARTNRGADTGELFF.

This clonotype was detected once. One base away lies a much larger clone, so this may be a sequencing read error. The chain employs TRBV7-3 and TRBJ2-1, with 10 bases matching TRBD2. The germline gives CDR1 SGHTA, CDR2 FQGTGA. There are 16 residues in the CDR3. The chain's CDR3 is CASSPRPLAGASEQVF. The CDR3 coding sequence is TGTGCCAGCAGCCCTAGACCTCTAGCGGGAGCGAGTGAGCAGGTCTTC.

This chain links TRBV12-3 or TRBV12-4 with TRBJ2-1; D might be TRBD1 or TRBD2, each matching 5 bases. The V gene lost 2 bases and the J gene lost 10 bases, with 9 bases spanning the gap. The CDR3 has 12 residues. This CDR3 reads CASSLSGREQFF. The CDR3 nucleotides are TGTGCCAGCAGTTTATCGGGGCGGGAGCAGTTCTTC.

This clonotype was detected a few times. V usage is TRBV12-3 or TRBV12-4 and J usage is TRBJ2-7, with TRBD1 as a possible D gene (6 bases). CDR3 length equals 14 residues. With 7 bases removed from V and 6 bases from J, the gap between germline ends came to 19 bases. CDR3 DNA: TGTGCCAGCACCCCAGAATCGTTAGGGGGCGAGCAGTACTTC. Amino acid sequence: CASTPESLGGEQYF.

In its sample, this clonotype was seen a few times. J is TRBJ2-3 and V is TRBV12-3 or TRBV12-4; D gene uncertain. The CDR3 is 11 amino acids. The ends were cut back, 8 bases at V and 6 bases at J, with 9 bases in the middle. The CDR3: CASGRLDTQYF. The CDR3 DNA reads TGTGCCAGCGGACGGCTTGATACGCAGTATTTT.

This clonotype was seen more than once but under ten times. The chain carries TRBV20-1 and TRBJ1-1, with 9 nucleotides matching TRBD1. The germline V gene encodes CDR1 DFQATT and CDR2 SNEGSKA (reference sequence). This CDR3 has 13 amino acids. Trimming removed 6 bases from V and 4 bases from J; junction bases left unmatched: 6. CDR3 in DNA: TGCAGTGCAACACAGGGGGCCGGCACTGAAGCTTTCTTT. Translation: CSATQGAGTEAFF.

This chain uses TRBV15 with TRBJ2-1; TRBD2 agrees at 14 bases. With V trimmed by 9 bases and J by 8 bases, 15 bases remained unmatched. Germline CDR1 LNHNV, CDR2 YYDKDF (reference sequence). The length of the CDR3 is 17 residues. The CDR3 DNA reads as TGTGCCACTACTCTTCATGGGACTAGCGGGAGTATATATGAGCAGTTCTTC. Translated: CATTLHGTSGSIYEQFF.

In the case of this clonotype: This may stem from a read error, because a much larger clone lies one nucleotide away. The CDR3 nucleotides read TGTCCCAGCACTCAGGGGCACACAGATACGCAGTATTTT. It yields the protein CPSTQGHTDTQYF. The chain recombines TRBV12-3 or TRBV12-4 with TRBJ2-3, with D possibly matching TRBD1 (6 bases). The CDR3 covers 13 residues.

This clonotype has more than one count but fewer than ten. V is TRBV6-2 or TRBV6-3 and J is TRBJ1-5, with D possibly matching TRBD1 (5 bases). Germline V CDR1 and CDR2: MNHEY, SVGEGT. V gave up 0 bases and J gave up 6 bases, with 12 bases separating them. This CDR3 is 15 amino acids long. Here the CDR3 reads CASSYSAGRGQPQHF. The CDR3 DNA reads TGTGCCAGCAGTTACTCGGCAGGGAGAGGTCAGCCCCAGCATTTT.

V usage is TRBV7-6 and J usage is TRBJ2-1, with D perhaps given as TRBD1 or TRBD2 (5 bases each). The CDR3 extends over 16 amino acids. Trimming shortened V by 3 bases and J by 0 bases, and 12 bases separated the two germline ends. Germline V gene data show CDR1 as SGHVS and CDR2 as FNYEAQ. The CDR3 DNA reads as TGTGCCAGCAGCTTGGGGACGTCCAGCTCCTACAATGAGCAGTTCTTC. The encoded protein is CASSLGTSSSYNEQFF.

This chain links TRBV5-1 with TRBJ2-2, with D uncertain. CDR3 size: 17 residues. Trimming stripped 4 bases from V and 5 bases from J, with 21 bases between. In germline, CDR1 is SGHRS, CDR2 YFSETQ. CDR3 nucleotides: TGCGCCAGCAGCGCCTCCGAGTGGGCCCCGGGTACCGGGGAGCTGTTTTTT. Translation gives CASSASEWAPGTGELFF.

The sample holds a few counts of this clonotype. The chain carries TRBV6-2 or TRBV6-3 and TRBJ2-5; D not certain. Germline V gives CDR1 MNHEY, CDR2 SVGEGT. This CDR3 has 11 amino acids. V was shortened by 6 bases and J by 3 bases, with 5 bases between the two germline ends. The CDR3 loop is CASSTEETQYF. The DNA for the CDR3 is TGTGCCAGCAGCACTGAAGAGACCCAGTACTTC.

A word on this clonotype: An end of the junction differs from the germline gene, which may be a read error. This chain connects TRBV20-1 to TRBJ2-1; TRBD2 matches at 8 bases. CDR1 is DFQATT, CDR2 SNEGSKA, per germline (reference sequence). This CDR3 contains 17 residues. CDR3 nucleotides: TGCAGCGCTAGTGACGCCGGGACTAGGATCACCTACAATGAGCAGTTCTTC. Amino acids: CSASDAGTRITYNEQFF.

This clonotype was detected a few times. The chain links TRBV2 to TRBJ1-5; 10 bases align to TRBD1. CDR3 length: 14 residues. V trimming: 8 bases; J trimming: 2 bases; junction bases outside the gene matches: 3. CDR1 and CDR2 (germline): SNHLY, FYNNEI. The DNA for the CDR3 is TGTGCCAGCGGGGACAGGGGCGGCAATCAGCCCCAGCATTTT. This gives the protein CASGDRGGNQPQHF.

This clonotype was detected only a few times. One junction end disagrees with the germline gene, perhaps due to a read error. V usage is TRBV15 and J usage is TRBJ2-6, with 9 nucleotides matching TRBD1. The CDR3 runs to 14 residues. Germline V CDR1 and CDR2: LNHNV, YYDKDF (reference sequence). The CDR3 sequence is CATSRGDRANVLTF. The CDR3, as DNA: TGTGCCACCAGCAGAGGGGACAGGGCAAACGTCCTGACTTTC.

Only a few counts were recorded for this clonotype. This chain uses TRBV10-3 with TRBJ2-3, with 7 bases identical to TRBD2. The CDR3 loop spans 15 amino acids. Trimming took 6 bases from V and 4 from J; bases not matched to a gene: 10. CDR1 and CDR2 (germline): ENHRY, SYGVKD. CDR3 loop: CAIRAPGGRADTQYF. CDR3 DNA: TGTGCCATCAGGGCCCCGGGGGGTCGTGCAGATACGCAGTATTTT.

The rearrangement joins TRBV7-2 to TRBJ1-5; no definite D call. CDR1 is SGHTA, CDR2 FQGNSA, per germline. V was pared by 2 bases and J by 0 bases, with 5 bases between. The length of the CDR3 is 14 residues. The CDR3: CASSLPYSNQPQHF. Here the CDR3 DNA reads TGTGCCAGCAGCTTACCCTATAGCAATCAGCCCCAGCATTTT.

This clonotype was seen a few times. The chain carries TRBV12-3 or TRBV12-4 and TRBJ2-5; D possibly uses TRBD1 or TRBD2 (5 bases each). CDR3 size: 14 residues. Trimming removed 4 bases at V and 10 bases at J, with 19 bases between. The DNA for the CDR3 is TGTGCCAGCAGTTACTTGGGGGTTTCGCTTGGCCAGTACTTC. This codes for CASSYLGVSLGQYF.

This chain joins TRBV13 and TRBJ1-3, with D maybe TRBD1 (5 bases). CDR3 length: 15 amino acids. Germline CDR1 is PRHDT and CDR2 is FYEKMQ (reference sequence). The ends were cut back, 6 bases at V and 0 bases at J, with 12 bases in the middle. Here the CDR3 reads CASRPGPISGNTIYF. Written as DNA, the CDR3 is TGTGCCAGCAGGCCGGGACCCATCTCTGGAAACACCATATATTTT.

Here the CDR3 DNA reads TGTGCCAGCAGCTTAGCCGGACAGTTCTCTGGAAACACCATATATTTT. Amino acid sequence: CASSLAGQFSGNTIYF. V and J are TRBV11-2 and TRBJ1-3; D may be TRBD1 (6 bases). Germline lookup yields CDR1 SGHAT and CDR2 FQNNGV. Trimming removed 1 base at V and 0 bases at J, with 10 bases between. The length of the CDR3 is 16 residues.

This clonotype was seen ten or more times. The rearrangement uses TRBV28 and TRBJ1-2, with no clear D. V was clipped by 6 bases and J by 2 bases, with 10 bases between them. This CDR3 comprises 13 residues. Germline assignment: CDR1 MDHEN and CDR2 SYDVKM. The CDR3 bases are TGTGCCAGCAGCCCTACAGAAAACTATGGCTACACCTTC. Encoded protein: CASSPTENYGYTF.

CDR3 coding DNA: TGTGCCAGCAGCTTACGAGGATTCGGGGATACGCAGTATTTT. As protein: CASSLRGFGDTQYF. V usage is TRBV7-2 and J usage is TRBJ2-3; D call uncertain. Germline CDR1 is SGHTA and CDR2 is FQGNSA. The CDR3 is made up of 14 amino acids. Trimming took 2 bases from V and 6 from J, leaving 12 bases between them.

This clonotype was seen more than once but under ten times. This chain joins TRBV24-1 and TRBJ2-1; TRBD1 is a possible D gene (6 bases). The CDR3 consists of 16 residues. CDR1 is KGHDR and CDR2 is SFDVKD in the germline V gene. Trimming shortened V by 3 bases and J by 0 bases, and 11 bases separated the two germline ends. The chain's CDR3 is CATSDPQGNSYNEQFF. The CDR3 nucleotides read TGTGCCACCAGTGATCCCCAGGGGAACTCCTACAATGAGCAGTTCTTC.